The 27 T cell receptor beta chains below were found in one sample sequenced in a study of identical twins. TCRdb independently ran MiXCR on the 5' RACE reads; one entry per CDR3 protein. The profile covers a few hundred thousand distinct CDR3 sequences, with roughly an eighth appearing a single time and approximately 0.98% taken by the ten largest. These same records also appear under a second study, on yellow fever vaccine responses in identical twins.

Specimen: CD4+ T cells sorted from blood. The receptor source for this set is a woman between 18 and 29 years old in good health.

Only a few counts were recorded for this clonotype. This sequence joins TRBV2 and TRBJ2-3, with 8 bases matching TRBD2. The CDR3 is made up of 14 amino acids. The junction had 4 bases not matched to a gene; V was cut back by 7 bases and J by 1 base. Germline V lookup: CDR1 SNHLY, CDR2 FYNNEI. As DNA, the CDR3 is TGTGCCAGCAACCGGGGGGGCGGCACAGATACGCAGTATTTT. It codes for CASNRGGGTDTQYF.

The V and J genes are TRBV20-1 and TRBJ2-2, with D unclear. Germline assignment: CDR1 DFQATT and CDR2 SNEGSKA (reference sequence). CDR3 size: 14 residues. The V gene lost 0 bases and the J gene lost 4 bases, with 9 bases spanning the gap. CDR3 bases: TGCAGTGCTAGAGAGTCTTACTCCACCGGGGAGCTGTTTTTT. It is translated as CSARESYSTGELFF.

This clonotype was seen many times. V is TRBV6-5 and J is TRBJ2-5; no clear D. The CDR3 sequence is 14 residues long. CDR1 and CDR2 (germline): MNHEY, SVGAGI. The ends were cut back, 0 bases at V and 4 bases at J, with 9 bases in the middle. This CDR3 is CASSYSTASETQYF. The CDR3 coding sequence is TGTGCCAGCAGTTACTCGACGGCGTCAGAGACCCAGTACTTC.

This clonotype appeared once. This sequence joins TRBV11-3 and TRBJ2-1, with 12 positions matching TRBD2. The CDR3 is 15 amino acids. The germline gives CDR1 SGHNT, CDR2 YENEEA. The V segment lost 5 bases and the J segment 9 bases; nucleotides outside the gene matches: 8. For the CDR3, the DNA is TGTGCCAGCAGCCCACGGACTAGCGGGACGGTTGAGCAGTTCTTC. Protein: CASSPRTSGTVEQFF. The variable domain in full, with the rest retrieved from reference TRBV11-3 and TRBJ2-1, is EAGVVQSPRYKIIEKKQPVAFWCNPISGHNTLYWYLQNLGQGPELLIRYENEEAVDDSQLPKDRFSAERLKGVDSTLKIQPAELGDSAVYLCASSPRTSGTVEQFFGPGTRLTVL.

There are many counts of this clonotype. V gene TRBV12-3 or TRBV12-4 combines with J gene TRBJ1-4; TRBD1 matches at 8 bases. V trimming: 2 bases; J trimming: 0 bases; junction bases outside the gene matches: 5. This CDR3 contains 17 residues. Written as DNA, the CDR3 is TGTGCCAGCAGTTTATGGGGGACAGGTACAACTAATGAAAAACTGTTTTTT. This codes for CASSLWGTGTTNEKLFF.

This clonotype appeared a few times. The chain uses TRBV15 and TRBJ2-7; maybe TRBD1 (6 bases). Germline V CDR1 and CDR2: LNHNV, YYDKDF (reference sequence). The V gene lost 2 bases and the J gene lost 3 bases, with 11 bases spanning the gap. This CDR3 has 14 amino acids. The CDR3 loop is CATSRSRTDYEQYF. CDR3 nucleotide sequence: TGTGCCACCAGCAGATCGAGGACAGACTACGAGCAGTACTTC.

At least ten counts were recorded for this clonotype. The rearrangement uses TRBV4-1 and TRBJ2-5, with D possibly being TRBD2 (6 bases). Germline CDR1 reads MGHRA; CDR2 reads YSYEKL. Trimming removed 2 bases from V and 5 bases from J, with 9 bases in between. The CDR3 has 13 amino acids. CDR3: CASSQQEGETQYF. CDR3 sequence (DNA): TGCGCCAGCAGCCAACAGGAGGGGGAGACCCAGTACTTC.

The rearrangement joins TRBV10-3 to TRBJ1-5; unclear D gene. The CDR3 is 13 residues long. V was pared by 7 bases and J by 2 bases, with 9 bases between. The germline gives CDR1 ENHRY, CDR2 SYGVKD. For the CDR3, the DNA is TGTGCCATCACACCAGATGGCAATCAGCCCCAGCATTTT. Amino acids: CAITPDGNQPQHF.

The gene calls are TRBV6-5 and TRBJ2-4; D unresolved. Between the trimmed V and J ends, which lost 0 bases and 2 bases, there was a span of 11 bases. Germline CDR1 and CDR2: MNHEY and SVGAGI. The CDR3 is 16 residues long. The CDR3 region is CASSYSRMGSKNIQYF. CDR3 DNA sequence: TGTGCCAGCAGTTACTCCCGAATGGGTTCCAAAAACATTCAGTACTTC.

The chain joins TRBV7-2 to TRBJ2-7; no clear D gene. Germline CDR1 is SGHTA and CDR2 is FQGNSA. V lost 4 bases and J 2 bases, leaving 9 bases between the germline ends. The CDR3 has 13 amino acids. The CDR3: CASSSLLTYEQYF. The CDR3 DNA is TGTGCCAGCAGCTCCCTCCTTACCTACGAGCAGTACTTC.

This clonotype was found a few times. The CDR3 DNA sequence: TGTGCCAGCAGTGGACACGGTAGCGGGGGCTCCGGGGAGCTGTTTTTT. Encoded protein: CASSGHGSGGSGELFF. This chain joins TRBV12-3 or TRBV12-4 and TRBJ2-2; 9 nucleotides match TRBD2. This CDR3 has 16 residues. The V and J ends lost 5 bases and 6 bases, in that order; junction bases with no gene match: 10.

The table lists this clonotype with a few counts. The V and J genes are TRBV18 and TRBJ2-1, with TRBD1 as a possible D gene (5 bases). Germline V CDR1 and CDR2: KGHSH, LQKENI. There are 12 residues in the CDR3. Trimming took 8 bases from V and 9 from J, leaving 14 bases between them. The CDR3 coding sequence is TGTGCCAGCGCAGGACACGCCGGTGAGCAGTTCTTC. Translation gives CASAGHAGEQFF.

The table lists this clonotype with a few counts. The V gene is TRBV12-3 or TRBV12-4, the J gene TRBJ2-7; D possibly corresponds to TRBD2 (6 bases). Deletions cut 5 bases from V and 7 bases from J, with 21 bases between. CDR3 length: 15 residues. The CDR3 loop reads CASSLPGLLSWEQYF. CDR3 DNA sequence: TGTGCCAGCAGTCTACCGGGACTCCTATCGTGGGAGCAGTACTTC.

This clonotype was seen ten or more times. The rearrangement joins TRBV12-5 to TRBJ2-1, with 8 bases lining up with TRBD2. Germline trimming cut 4 bases from V and 1 base from J; bases unmatched to any gene: 3. In germline, CDR1 is LGHNT, CDR2 FRNRAP. The CDR3 contains 15 residues. This CDR3 is CASGSLAGSYNEQFF. CDR3 nucleotides: TGTGCTAGTGGTTCCTTAGCGGGGTCCTACAATGAGCAGTTCTTC.

The J gene is TRBJ2-4, the V gene TRBV5-1, with D possibly TRBD2 on 6 matching bases. Germline values: CDR1 SGHRS, CDR2 YFSETQ. V was clipped by 4 bases and J by 11 bases, with 19 bases between them. The CDR3 consists of 14 residues. The chain's CDR3 is CASSPTGASVVQYF. Here the CDR3 DNA reads TGCGCCAGCAGCCCGACCGGGGCTAGCGTGGTTCAGTACTTC.

This clonotype was recorded many times. This chain links TRBV2 with TRBJ2-7; maybe TRBD1 (5 bases). The CDR3 totals 13 residues. Germline CDR1 SNHLY, CDR2 FYNNEI. The V and J ends lost 5 bases and 5 bases respectively, with 13 bases between them. Here the CDR3 DNA reads TGTGCCAGCAGTAGGCGACAGTCCGACGAGCAGTACTTC. It encodes CASSRRQSDEQYF.

The V gene is TRBV20-1, the J gene TRBJ2-3; 9 bases agree with TRBD1. After removal of 8 bases from V and 0 bases from J, the junction contained 12 bases not matched to a gene. The germline CDR1 and CDR2 sequences are DFQATT and SNEGSKA (reference sequence). The CDR3 is 16 amino acids. CDR3 in DNA: TGCAGTTCTTTCACGACAGGGGGATATAGCACAGATACGCAGTATTTT. It encodes CSSFTTGGYSTDTQYF.

The table lists this clonotype with many counts. This sequence joins TRBV5-1 and TRBJ2-2; D gene ambiguous. V lost 0 bases to trimming and J lost 5 bases, with 8 bases between them. Germline V lookup: CDR1 SGHRS, CDR2 YFSETQ. The CDR3 contains 14 residues. The CDR3 nucleotides read TGCGCCAGCAGCTTGGGCAGCTCGACCGGGGAGCTGTTTTTT. This codes for CASSLGSSTGELFF.

This clonotype turned up a few times. The chain employs TRBV6-5 and TRBJ1-1; D is undetermined. Germline lookup yields CDR1 MNHEY and CDR2 SVGAGI. The CDR3 loop spans 13 amino acids. V was cut by 0 bases and J by 7 bases, with 9 bases left in between. The CDR3 DNA reads TGTGCCAGCAGTTACTCGACGGGGTTTGAAGCTTTCTTT. Translating gives CASSYSTGFEAFF.

This clonotype has just a few counts. V usage is TRBV11-2 and J usage is TRBJ1-1; TRBD1 aligns across 7 bases. The CDR3 is 14 residues long. V was pared by 4 bases and J by 3 bases, with 5 bases of the junction left unmatched. The germline gives CDR1 SGHAT, CDR2 FQNNGV. CDR3 nucleotides: TGTGCCAGCAGCTCGAAGGGGACAGACACTGAAGCTTTCTTT. Translation gives CASSSKGTDTEAFF.

This rearrangement joins TRBV6-5 to TRBJ2-1; tentative D call: TRBD1 (6 bases). Germline V gene sequence: CDR1 MNHEY, CDR2 SVGAGI. V was trimmed by 2 bases and J by 0 bases, leaving 17 bases between them. The CDR3 is made up of 18 amino acids. The CDR3 protein is CASSYVRGRIVSYNEQFF. CDR3 coding DNA: TGTGCCAGCAGTTACGTTAGGGGGAGAATTGTCTCCTACAATGAGCAGTTCTTC.

V is TRBV12-3 or TRBV12-4 and J is TRBJ2-3; TRBD2 agrees at 7 bases. CDR3 length equals 16 residues. J lost 2 bases, V lost 5 bases, and 10 bases had no gene match. The CDR3 DNA reads as TGTGCCAGCAGTCGCGTTAGGGACTATTACACAGATACGCAGTATTTT. This encodes CASSRVRDYYTDTQYF.

The chain recombines TRBV3-1 with TRBJ2-4, with 14 bases identical to TRBD2. Per the germline V gene, CDR1 is LGHDT and CDR2 is YNNKEL (reference sequence). The CDR3 extends over 20 amino acids. The V segment lost 1 base and the J segment 1 base; nucleotides outside the gene matches: 9. CDR3 DNA sequence: TGTGCCAGCAGCCAAGGCCGACTAGCGGGGGGGCTCGGGGCCAAAAACATTCAGTACTTC. This codes for CASSQGRLAGGLGAKNIQYF.

The chain recombines TRBV24-1 with TRBJ2-5, with D possibly TRBD2 on 5 matching bases. This CDR3 spans 17 amino acids. CDR1 is KGHDR and CDR2 is SFDVKD in the germline V gene. V lost 1 base and J 2 bases, leaving 16 bases between the germline ends. CDR3 in amino acids: CATSDFLSGRGQETQYF. CDR3 nucleotides: TGTGCCACCAGTGATTTCCTTAGTGGCCGGGGACAAGAGACCCAGTACTTC.

CDR3 coding DNA: TGCAGCGTTTTCGGGGGTAACTATGGCTACACCTTC. Protein product: CSVFGGNYGYTF. The rearrangement joins TRBV29-1 to TRBJ1-2; tentatively, D is TRBD1 (5 bases). Germline assignment: CDR1 SQVTM and CDR2 ANQGSEA. There are 12 residues in the CDR3. V dropped 5 bases and J dropped 1 base, with 8 bases sitting between them.

The chain couples TRBV20-1 to TRBJ2-1; 9 bases agree with TRBD1. CDR1 is DFQATT, CDR2 SNEGSKA, per germline (reference sequence). Unmatched junction bases numbered 11, after V lost 5 bases and J lost 3 bases. The CDR3 consists of 16 residues. CDR3 DNA: TGCAGTGCTTTGATTCAGACAGGGGGTAGCTACAATGAGCAGTTCTTC. Its protein is CSALIQTGGSYNEQFF.

This clonotype has ten or more counts. The CDR3 DNA sequence: TGCGCCAGCAGCCTAGGAGGATCGGCGAACACCGGGGAGCTGTTTTTT. It is translated as CASSLGGSANTGELFF. The chain is built from TRBV5-1 and TRBJ2-2; maybe TRBD2 (5 bases). CDR3 length: 16 amino acids. V lost 4 bases to trimming and J lost 0 bases, with 13 bases between them. Looked up from germline, CDR1 is SGHRS and CDR2 is YFSETQ.